The clone carrying this T cell receptor beta chain was picked up one time. Looked up from germline, CDR1 is SQVTM and CDR2 is ANQGSEA. Trimming removed 4 bases from V and 1 base from J, with 13 bases in between. The CDR3 sequence is 14 residues long. The record originates from a study of T-cell memory formation after mild COVID-19. As for the study in general: TCR clusters mostly belonged to single donors.

TCRdb passed the 5' RACE reads through MiXCR, listing each CDR3 protein once. Here the sample spans 260,000 or so distinct CDR3 sequences, over 15% being singletons. The source is a young man who had mild COVID-19 (a few samples of this study predate the infection). Cell type and time point are not known. The sequencing sample was made of PBMCs or a T cell subset sorted from them (not recorded which). The V gene is TRBV29-1, the J gene TRBJ1-1; tentatively, D is TRBD1 (6 bases). The CDR3 loop reads CSVAGVLTNTEAFF. Written as DNA, the CDR3 is TGCAGCGTTGCAGGGGTTCTTACGAACACTGAAGCTTTCTTT.